What follows are 19 T cell receptor beta chains derived from one specimen sequenced in a study of shared clonotypes between healthy human individuals. Clones were read by immunoSEQ multiplex PCR, and TCRdb kept only the in-frame ones, dropping some. The table has 2.5 million or so clones, approximately 94% seen once. Input material: naive CD4+ T cells sorted from blood. Subset reported: CD45RA+ positively selected. The source of these receptors is a man aged 18 to 30 in good health.

This chain connects TRBV11-2 to TRBJ2-5; D gene uncertain. The CDR3 spans 15 residues. The V end lost 5 bases, the J end lost 1 base, and 14 bases lay between the germline ends. Looked up from germline, CDR1 is SGHAT and CDR2 is FQNNGV. The CDR3 sequence: CASSPTSLPQETQYF. The CDR3 DNA sequence: TGTGCCAGCAGCCCCACCTCTCTCCCCCAAGAGACCCAGTACTTC.

The CDR3 region has the DNA TGTGCCAGCAGCCGGACAGAAAACTCCTACGAGCAGTACTTC. As protein: CASSRTENSYEQYF. The rearrangement links TRBV5-6 to TRBJ2-7; perhaps TRBD1 as D (6 bases). V shed 4 bases and J shed 0 bases, with 11 bases lying between them. This CDR3 has 14 amino acids. The germline V gene encodes CDR1 SGHDT and CDR2 YYEEEE.

The rearrangement links TRBV2 to TRBJ1-5; D might be TRBD1 (6 bases). Trimming left V 2 bases short and J 4 bases short, with 18 bases between. The germline CDR1 and CDR2 sequences are SNHLY and FYNNEI. The CDR3 is 17 residues long. DNA of the CDR3: TGTGCCAGCAGTGAATTGGTAGGGGTCGGACAGAATCAGCCCCAGCATTTT. Translating gives CASSELVGVGQNQPQHF.

The gene calls are TRBV6-4 and TRBJ2-3, with D possibly called TRBD1 or TRBD2 (5 bases each). The CDR3 has 14 amino acids. Trimming took 7 bases from V and 0 from J, leaving 11 bases between them. The germline CDR1 and CDR2 sequences are MRHNA and SNTAGT. CDR3 DNA: TGTGCCAGCAAGGGGACGCTTAGCACAGATACGCAGTATTTT. This gives the protein CASKGTLSTDTQYF.

The J gene is TRBJ2-2, the V gene TRBV21-1; TRBD2, the D gene given by the table, was not confirmed from the DNA. TRBV21-1 is a pseudogene segment. The CDR3 is made up of 24 amino acids. CDR3 protein: CASSKAPAGVTLWGLAGVGGELFF. The CDR3 DNA follows: TGTGCCAGCAGCAAAGCGCCAGCGGGTGTAACATTGTGGGGACTAGCGGGAGTTGGCGGGGAGCTGTTTTTT.

The chain carries TRBV6-6 and TRBJ2-2; D not certain. The V gene's germline CDR1 is MNHNY and CDR2 SVGAGI (reference sequence). Between the trimmed V and J ends, which lost 0 bases and 6 bases, there was a span of 8 bases. The CDR3 consists of 14 residues. For the CDR3, the DNA is TGTGCCAGCAGTTACTCGGCATTCTCCGGGGAGCTGTTTTTT. It is translated as CASSYSAFSGELFF.

The chain couples TRBV6-1 to TRBJ2-7; D not resolved. The CDR3 is 12 residues long. Germline V gene data show CDR1 as MNHNS and CDR2 as SASEGT. The V and J ends lost 4 bases and 6 bases respectively, with 10 bases between them. CDR3 sequence: CASSVWESEQYF. The CDR3 DNA sequence: TGTGCCAGCAGTGTTTGGGAATCCGAGCAGTACTTC.

The chain joins TRBV19 to TRBJ1-2, with no clear D. CDR1 and CDR2 (germline): LNHDA, SQIVND (reference sequence). This CDR3 has 13 amino acids. V dropped 4 bases and J dropped 4 bases, with 10 bases sitting between them. Here the CDR3 reads CASSRREVYGYTF. In DNA form, the CDR3 reads TGTGCCAGTAGTAGGAGGGAAGTCTATGGCTACACCTTC. Based on the CDR3 plus reference TRBV19 and TRBJ1-2, the full variable domain is DGGITQSPKYLFRKEGQNVTLSCEQNLNHDAMYWYRQDPGQGLRLIYYSQIVNDFQKGDIAEGYSVSREKKESFPLTVTSAQKNPTAFYLCASSRREVYGYTFGSGTRLTVV.

J is TRBJ2-7 and V is TRBV11-2; weak D call: TRBD1 (6 bases). Between the trimmed V and J ends, which lost 1 base and 4 bases, there was a span of 14 bases. There are 15 residues in the CDR3. Germline lookup yields CDR1 SGHAT and CDR2 FQNNGV. Here the CDR3 reads CASSLGSGASYEQYF. CDR3 sequence (DNA): TGTGCCAGCAGCTTAGGTTCAGGGGCGTCGTACGAGCAGTACTTC.

The rearrangement links TRBV10-3 to TRBJ2-6; a possible D gene is TRBD2 (5 bases). V was clipped by 3 bases and J by 0 bases, with 12 bases between them. The CDR3 runs 17 residues. Per the germline V gene, CDR1 is ENHRY and CDR2 is SYGVKD. The CDR3 DNA sequence: TGTGCCATCAGTGATTTCGTTGGGAGCTCTGGGGCCAACGTCCTGACTTTC. Its translation: CAISDFVGSSGANVLTF.

The gene calls are TRBV5-1 and TRBJ1-5, with D unclear. Germline loops: CDR1 SGHRS, CDR2 YFSETQ. V was clipped by 1 base and J by 7 bases, with 9 bases between them. This CDR3 is 13 amino acids long. This chain's CDR3 is CASSLTVDQPQHF. The CDR3, as DNA: TGCGCCAGCAGCTTGACTGTCGACCAGCCCCAGCATTTT.

The chain couples TRBV7-9 to TRBJ2-5; TRBD1 matches at 8 bases. V lost 5 bases to trimming and J lost 3 bases; unmatched junction nucleotides: 11. The germline CDR1 and CDR2 sequences are SEHNR and FQNEAQ (reference sequence). The CDR3 consists of 16 residues. CDR3 in amino acids: CASSHYRGVTEETQYF. In DNA, the CDR3 is TGTGCCAGCAGCCATTACAGGGGGGTGACGGAAGAGACCCAGTACTTC.

The J gene is TRBJ2-7, the V gene TRBV4-1; no definite D call. Germline V gives CDR1 MGHRA, CDR2 YSYEKL. Deletions cut 2 bases from V and 4 bases from J, with 18 bases between. The CDR3 covers 16 residues. The DNA for the CDR3 is TGCGCCAGCAGCCAAAGGACGCCCGCCCTCAAGTACGAGCAGTACTTC. It codes for CASSQRTPALKYEQYF.

Points on this clone: The sample contains more than one DNA sequence encoding this CDR3. V is TRBV5-1 and J is TRBJ2-7, with TRBD1 matching over 7 bases. Germline CDR1 is SGHRS and CDR2 is YFSETQ. The V gene end was trimmed by 4 bases and the J gene end by 5 bases; junction bases not matched to a gene: 3. This CDR3 comprises 12 residues. CDR3 DNA: TGCGCCAGCAGCCGTGACAGGGACGAGCAGTACTTC. Translated: CASSRDRDEQYF.

This chain connects TRBV4-2 to TRBJ1-4, with a tentative D call TRBD1 (5 bases). Germline assignment: CDR1 LGHNA and CDR2 YNFKEQ. The germline V and J ends were trimmed by 4 bases and 2 bases, with 14 bases remaining between them. This CDR3 comprises 16 residues. This CDR3 is CASSPHGGPTNEKLFF. The CDR3 nucleotides read TGTGCCAGCAGCCCGCATGGGGGACCTACTAATGAAAAACTGTTTTTT.

The V call is TRBV6-1, the J call TRBJ1-4; 9 bases align to TRBD1. Germline CDR1 and CDR2: MNHNS and SASEGT. This CDR3 spans 14 amino acids. V was clipped by 6 bases and J by 7 bases; unmatched bases: 6. CDR3 sequence: CASRTGTGLEKLFF. As DNA, the CDR3 is TGTGCCAGCAGAACCGGGACAGGGCTTGAAAAACTGTTTTTT.

The V gene is TRBV5-1, the J gene TRBJ2-2; 7 positions match TRBD1. Trimming at V came to 3 bases and at J to 5 bases, leaving 7 bases not matched to a gene. Germline loops: CDR1 SGHRS, CDR2 YFSETQ. The CDR3 runs 15 residues. CDR3 coding DNA: TGCGCCAGCAGCTCGGGACAGCCGTCGACCGGGGAGCTGTTTTTT. Encoded protein: CASSSGQPSTGELFF.

V gene TRBV13 combines with J gene TRBJ2-7; TRBD1 agrees at 8 bases. CDR3 length: 23 amino acids. In germline, CDR1 is PRHDT, CDR2 FYEKMQ (reference sequence). Trimming removed 0 bases from V and 6 bases from J; junction bases left unmatched: 31. CDR3 sequence: CASSLGGLFYPIDRGVSYREQYF. Written as DNA, the CDR3 is TGTGCCAGCAGCTTAGGGGGGTTATTTTACCCCATAGACAGGGGAGTTTCGTATCGCGAGCAGTACTTC.

The J gene is TRBJ2-3, the V gene TRBV7-9; D is ambiguous. The CDR3 spans 17 residues. Trimming stripped 1 base from V and 0 bases from J, with 14 bases between. CDR1 SEHNR and CDR2 FQNEAQ come from the germline V gene (reference sequence). The CDR3 DNA reads as TGTGCCAGCAGCTTAGGGTCTTTTAGCCTAAGCACAGATACGCAGTATTTT. It encodes CASSLGSFSLSTDTQYF.